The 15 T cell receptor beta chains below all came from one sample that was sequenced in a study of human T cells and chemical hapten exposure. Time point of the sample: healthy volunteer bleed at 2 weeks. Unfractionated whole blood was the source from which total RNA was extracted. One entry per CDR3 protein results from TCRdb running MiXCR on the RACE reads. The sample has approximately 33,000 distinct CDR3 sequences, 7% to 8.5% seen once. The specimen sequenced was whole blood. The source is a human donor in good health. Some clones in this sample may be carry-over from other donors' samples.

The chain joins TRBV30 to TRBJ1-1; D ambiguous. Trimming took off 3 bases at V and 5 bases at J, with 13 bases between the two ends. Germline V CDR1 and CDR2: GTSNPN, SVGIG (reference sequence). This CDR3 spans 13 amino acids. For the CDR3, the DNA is TGTGCCTGGAGGCATAACGTGGGGACTGAAGCTTTCTTT. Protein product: CAWRHNVGTEAFF.

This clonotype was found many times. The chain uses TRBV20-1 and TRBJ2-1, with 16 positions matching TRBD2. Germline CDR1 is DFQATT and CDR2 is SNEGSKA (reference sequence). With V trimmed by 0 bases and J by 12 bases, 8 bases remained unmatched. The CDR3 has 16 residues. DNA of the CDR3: TGCAGTGCTAGAGACCCAGGGACTAGCGGGGGGGCCGGGCAGTTCTTC. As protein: CSARDPGTSGGAGQFF.

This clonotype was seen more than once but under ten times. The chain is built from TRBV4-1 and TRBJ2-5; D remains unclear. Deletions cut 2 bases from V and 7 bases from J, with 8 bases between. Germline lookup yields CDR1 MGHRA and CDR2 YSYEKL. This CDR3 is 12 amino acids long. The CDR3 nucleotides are TGCGCCAGCAGCCAACGGTCCGGGACCCAGTACTTC. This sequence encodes CASSQRSGTQYF.

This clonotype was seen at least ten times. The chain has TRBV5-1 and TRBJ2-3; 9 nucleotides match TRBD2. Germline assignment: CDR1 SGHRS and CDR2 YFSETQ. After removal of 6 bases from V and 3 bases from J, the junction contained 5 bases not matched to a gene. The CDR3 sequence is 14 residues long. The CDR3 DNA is TGCGCCAGCAATTTAGCGGGGGAAACAGATACGCAGTATTTT. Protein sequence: CASNLAGETDTQYF.

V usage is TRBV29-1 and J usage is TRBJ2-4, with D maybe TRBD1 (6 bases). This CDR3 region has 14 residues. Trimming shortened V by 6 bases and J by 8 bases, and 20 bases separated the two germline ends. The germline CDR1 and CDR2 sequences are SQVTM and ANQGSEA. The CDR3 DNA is TGCAGCGTGTCCAAGGGCCCCAGGGGAGACATTCAGTACTTC. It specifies CSVSKGPRGDIQYF.

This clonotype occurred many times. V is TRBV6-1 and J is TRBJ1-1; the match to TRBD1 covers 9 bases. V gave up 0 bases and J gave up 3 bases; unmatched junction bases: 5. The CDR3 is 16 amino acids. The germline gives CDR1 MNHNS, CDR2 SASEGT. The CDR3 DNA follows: TGTGCCAGCAGTGAAGCAGGCGGGACAGGGCACACTGAAGCTTTCTTT. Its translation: CASSEAGGTGHTEAFF.

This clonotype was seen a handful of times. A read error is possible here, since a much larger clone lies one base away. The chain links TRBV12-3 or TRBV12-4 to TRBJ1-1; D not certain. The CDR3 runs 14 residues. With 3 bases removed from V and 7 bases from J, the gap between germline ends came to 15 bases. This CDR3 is CASSLFGREGEAFF. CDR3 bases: TGTGCCAGCAGTTTGTTTGGACGGGAGGGTGAAGCTTTCTTT.

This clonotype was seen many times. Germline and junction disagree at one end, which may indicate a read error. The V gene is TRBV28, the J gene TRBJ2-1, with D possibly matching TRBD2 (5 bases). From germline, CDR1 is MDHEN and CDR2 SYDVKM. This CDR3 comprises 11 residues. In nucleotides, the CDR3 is TGTGCCAGCAGTTCCGGACGAGGGTGGGTCTTC. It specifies CASSSGRGWVF.

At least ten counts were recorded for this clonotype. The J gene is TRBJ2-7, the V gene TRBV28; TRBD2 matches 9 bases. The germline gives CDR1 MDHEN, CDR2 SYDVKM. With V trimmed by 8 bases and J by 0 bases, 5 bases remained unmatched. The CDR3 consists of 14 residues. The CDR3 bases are TGTGCCAGCGGCAGTAGCGGGAGCTCCTACGAGCAGTACTTC. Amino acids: CASGSSGSSYEQYF.

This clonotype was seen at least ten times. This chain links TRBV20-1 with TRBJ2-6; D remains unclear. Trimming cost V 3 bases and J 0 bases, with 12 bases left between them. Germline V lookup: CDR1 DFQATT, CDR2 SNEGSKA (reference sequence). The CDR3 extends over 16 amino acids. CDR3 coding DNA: TGCAGTGCTAGCAGGTCAGGAGCCTCTGGGGCCAACGTCCTGACTTTC. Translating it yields CSASRSGASGANVLTF.

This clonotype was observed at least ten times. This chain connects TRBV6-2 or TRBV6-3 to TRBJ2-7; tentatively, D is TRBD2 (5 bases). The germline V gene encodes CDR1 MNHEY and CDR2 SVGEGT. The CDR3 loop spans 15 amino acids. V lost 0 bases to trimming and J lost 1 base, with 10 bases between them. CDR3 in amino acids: CASSYSGVWSYEQYF. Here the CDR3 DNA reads TGTGCCAGCAGTTACTCCGGGGTTTGGTCCTACGAGCAGTACTTC.

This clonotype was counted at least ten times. As DNA, the CDR3 is TGCAGTCCCGGACTAGCGGGAGGGTATTCCTACAATGAGCAGTTCTTC. Translating gives CSPGLAGGYSYNEQFF. The V gene is TRBV20-1, the J gene TRBJ2-1; TRBD2 aligns across 15 bases. With V trimmed by 8 bases and J by 1 base, 6 bases remained unmatched. The CDR3 contains 16 residues. Germline V lookup: CDR1 DFQATT, CDR2 SNEGSKA (reference sequence).

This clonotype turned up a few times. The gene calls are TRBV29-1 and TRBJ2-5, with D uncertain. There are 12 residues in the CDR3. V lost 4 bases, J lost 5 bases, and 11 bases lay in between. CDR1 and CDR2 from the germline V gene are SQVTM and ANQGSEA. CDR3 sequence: CSVVRRTETQYF. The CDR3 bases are TGCAGCGTTGTTAGAAGGACGGAGACCCAGTACTTC.

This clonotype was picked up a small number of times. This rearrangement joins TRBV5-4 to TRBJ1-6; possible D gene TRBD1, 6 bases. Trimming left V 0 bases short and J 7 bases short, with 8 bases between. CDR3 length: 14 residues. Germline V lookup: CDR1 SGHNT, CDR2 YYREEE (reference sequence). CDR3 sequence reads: CASSLDRDNSPLHF. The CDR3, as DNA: TGTGCCAGCAGCTTGGACAGGGACAATTCACCCCTCCACTTT. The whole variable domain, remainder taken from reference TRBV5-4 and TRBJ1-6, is ETGVTQSPTHLIKTRGQQVTLRCSSQSGHNTVSWYQQALGQGPQFIFQYYREEENGRGNFPPRFSGLQFPNYSSELNVNALELDDSALYLCASSLDRDNSPLHFGNGTRLTVT.

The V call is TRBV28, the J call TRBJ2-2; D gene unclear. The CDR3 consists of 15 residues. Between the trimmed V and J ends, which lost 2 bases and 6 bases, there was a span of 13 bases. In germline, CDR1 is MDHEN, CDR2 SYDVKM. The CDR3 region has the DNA TGTGCCAGCAGTTTACGGCTCCCTCGCCCCGGGGAGCTGTTTTTT. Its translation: CASSLRLPRPGELFF.